The table lists the clone carrying this TCR beta chain with a few counts. CDR1 and CDR2 from the germline V gene are MNHEY and SVGAGI. Losses at the gene ends were 6 bases for V and 4 bases for J; bases not matched to a gene: 2. The CDR3 consists of 14 residues. Method: immunoSEQ multiplex PCR; TCRdb's copy keeps in-frame clones and lacks some. Here the sample spans fewer than 15,000 clones, around 90% being singletons. The data derive from a study of blood T cell repertoires in COVID-19. Study in general: Acute-phase and convalescent COVID-19 samples originated in the United States, Italy and Spain. In each case, the material was cDNA or gDNA derived from T cells, B-cell-depleted T cells, or PBMCs.

The V call is TRBV6-5, the J call TRBJ2-2; TRBD1 matches 10 bases. This receptor was identified in a woman aged 70 to 79 with active COVID-19. The sample comprised peripheral blood. The CDR3 DNA is TGTGCCAGCAGCCGGACAGGGGGCACCGGGGAGCTGTTTTTT. Protein sequence: CASSRTGGTGELFF.